This T cell receptor beta chain was captured in a study of cytomegalovirus exposure and HLA in healthy donors. Study-wide points: That first-cohort TCR clusters tended to co-occur in the 90 to 150 validation repertoires was found in a later analysis. There were some public TCRs occurring in many donors, but most TCR sequences were rare. Altogether, more than 150 TCR beta chains were recorded as cytomegalovirus-associated.

Details on this clone: Antigen unknown.

The CDR3 extends over 16 amino acids. Germline lookup yields CDR1 SGHRS and CDR2 YFSETQ. J gave up 7 bases and V 1 base, and 10 bases lay outside the gene matches. Some clones are missing from TCRdb's copy, which holds only in-frame ones; the method was immunoSEQ multiplex PCR. The table lists 97,000 or so clones, around 88% of them singletons. The donors were members of the validation cohort comprising 100 to 150 subjects, separate from the roughly 640-subject first cohort. This sequence joins TRBV5-1 and TRBJ2-1; 8 bases map to TRBD2. Sequenced input: PBMCs. The sequence was collected from a woman in her twenties or thirties in good health and CMV-seronegative. The CDR3 region has the DNA TGCGCCAGCAGCTTGATAATAGGGACGGGAGGGAATGAGCAGTTCTTC. It is translated as CASSLIIGTGGNEQFF.